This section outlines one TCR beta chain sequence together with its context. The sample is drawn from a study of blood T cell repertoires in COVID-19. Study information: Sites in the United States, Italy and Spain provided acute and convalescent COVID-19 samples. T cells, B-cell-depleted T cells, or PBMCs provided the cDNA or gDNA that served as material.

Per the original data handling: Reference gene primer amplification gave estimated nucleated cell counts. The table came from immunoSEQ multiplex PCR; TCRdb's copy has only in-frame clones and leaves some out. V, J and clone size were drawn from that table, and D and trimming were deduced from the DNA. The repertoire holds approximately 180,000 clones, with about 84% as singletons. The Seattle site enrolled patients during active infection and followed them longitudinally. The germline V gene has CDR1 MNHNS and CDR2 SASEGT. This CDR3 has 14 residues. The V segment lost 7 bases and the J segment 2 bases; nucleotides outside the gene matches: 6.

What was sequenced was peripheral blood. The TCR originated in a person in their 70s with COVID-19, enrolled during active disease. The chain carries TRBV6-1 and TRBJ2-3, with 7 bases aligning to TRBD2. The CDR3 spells CASNGGFDTDTQYF. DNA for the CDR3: TGTGCCAGCAACGGGGGGTTCGACACAGATACGCAGTATTTT.